This T cell receptor beta chain appears in the sequencing data of a study of cytomegalovirus exposure and HLA in healthy donors. Broader study findings: Among TCR beta chains, those listed as cytomegalovirus-associated numbered 164. Associated with HLA alleles at 0.05 false discovery rate in a later analysis were some 18,000 TCR beta sequences.

60 Vbeta and 13 Jbeta primers were used in PCR. Produced via immunoSEQ multiplex PCR; TCRdb's table is partial and in-frame only. The sample holds 100,000 to 150,000 clones; about 83% are singletons and the top ten take 4% to 6.5%. V gave up 5 bases and J gave up 0 bases, with 7 bases separating them. The germline CDR1 and CDR2 sequences are SGHVS and FNYEAQ. The CDR3 is 13 amino acids. On this clone itself: Its antigen is unidentified.

Material for sequencing was PBMCs. V and J are TRBV7-6 and TRBJ1-1, with D perhaps TRBD1 (5 bases). The origin of this receptor is a woman in her 30s in good health and CMV-seronegative. The CDR3 DNA is TGTGCCAGCAGCATACAGGTGAACACTGAAGCTTTCTTT. This translates into CASSIQVNTEAFF.